These 9 T cell receptor beta chains were sequenced from one sample in a study of metastatic and nonmetastatic thyroid tumors. Each patient went into thyroid surgery without having received any treatment. TCRdb re-processed the PCR reads through MiXCR. This sample has approximately 34,000 clones, with over 15% found just once. Material for sequencing was blood. Every receptor here comes from a female donor with papillary thyroid cancer or a benign thyroid nodule (not recorded which). Some clones in this sample may be carry-over from other donors' samples.

Many counts were recorded for this clone. The rearrangement links TRBV29-1 to TRBJ2-7; TRBD1 or TRBD2 may be the D gene (5 bases each). Trimming shortened V by 7 bases and J by 1 base, and 11 bases separated the two germline ends. Germline V CDR1 and CDR2: SQVTM, ANQGSEA. The CDR3 loop spans 12 amino acids. CDR3 DNA: TGCAGCGCCCGGGACCTTTCCTACGAGCAGTACTTC. Amino acid sequence: CSARDLSYEQYF.

The chain links TRBV5-6 to TRBJ2-1, with 8 bases fitting TRBD2. Unmatched junction bases numbered 4, after V lost 0 bases and J lost 8 bases. Germline lookup yields CDR1 SGHDT and CDR2 YYEEEE. The CDR3 consists of 14 residues. CDR3 protein: CASSLGTSIYEQFF. Written as DNA, the CDR3 is TGTGCCAGCAGCTTGGGGACTAGCATCTATGAGCAGTTCTTC.

The sample holds many counts of this clone. The J gene is TRBJ1-4, the V gene TRBV7-9; D is possibly TRBD1 (5 bases). Germline values: CDR1 SEHNR, CDR2 FQNEAQ (reference sequence). V was clipped by 5 bases and J by 0 bases, with 13 bases between them. This CDR3 has 16 amino acids. CDR3 sequence (DNA): TGTGCCAGCAGCCCCGGGACGGTTGCAACTAATGAAAAACTGTTTTTT. As protein: CASSPGTVATNEKLFF.

This clone has at least ten counts. V usage is TRBV11-2 and J usage is TRBJ2-5; 8 bases are a match to TRBD2. CDR1 SGHAT and CDR2 FQNNGV come from the germline V gene. The CDR3 is 16 amino acids. The trim removed 4 bases at V and 5 bases at J, leaving 12 bases unmatched. CDR3 sequence (DNA): TGTGCCAGCAGCTCAACGACTAGCGCTAAGGGGGAGACCCAGTACTTC. Its protein product is CASSSTTSAKGETQYF.

This clone was detected many times. The sample carries other DNA sequences with the same CDR3. The V and J genes are TRBV19 and TRBJ1-5; no firm D call. The V end lost 5 bases, the J end lost 3 bases, and 11 bases lay between the germline ends. The germline V gene has CDR1 LNHDA and CDR2 SQIVND (reference sequence). This CDR3 region has 14 residues. Written as DNA, the CDR3 is TGTGCCAGTAGTGGTATCCACTTCAATCAGCCCCAGCATTTT. Its protein product is CASSGIHFNQPQHF.

The rearrangement uses TRBV20-1 and TRBJ1-6; no firm D call. The CDR3 extends over 15 amino acids. The germline V gene encodes CDR1 DFQATT and CDR2 SNEGSKA (reference sequence). The V and J ends lost 3 bases and 6 bases respectively, with 15 bases between them. CDR3 sequence (DNA): TGCAGTGCTAGGGCGTACTGGGGAACTAATTCACCCCTCCACTTT. It yields the protein CSARAYWGTNSPLHF.

This clone showed up many times. This rearrangement joins TRBV19 to TRBJ1-1, with D maybe TRBD1 (6 bases). The V gene lost 7 bases and the J gene lost 5 bases, with 14 bases spanning the gap. CDR3 length: 13 residues. Germline V CDR1 and CDR2: LNHDA, SQIVND (reference sequence). The CDR3 DNA sequence: TGTGCCAGTAATGGGGGGCGTGGTACTGAAGCTTTCTTT. It yields the protein CASNGGRGTEAFF. Filled out from reference TRBV19 and TRBJ1-1, the complete variable domain reads DGGITQSPKYLFRKEGQNVTLSCEQNLNHDAMYWYRQDPGQGLRLIYYSQIVNDFQKGDIAEGYSVSREKKESFPLTVTSAQKNPTAFYLCASNGGRGTEAFFGQGTRLTVV.

This clone was found many times. The chain recombines TRBV6-1 with TRBJ2-1, with 8 nucleotides matching TRBD2. Germline CDR1 MNHNS, CDR2 SASEGT. This CDR3 is built from 15 residues. Unmatched junction bases numbered 4, after V lost 6 bases and J lost 0 bases. DNA of the CDR3: TGTGCCAGCAGACAAAGCGGGGGCTCCTACAATGAGCAGTTCTTC. Amino acids: CASRQSGGSYNEQFF.

In this sample, this clone turned up many times. The chain recombines TRBV6-1 with TRBJ1-2; tentatively, D is TRBD1 (6 bases). The CDR3 is 12 residues long. From germline, CDR1 is MNHNS and CDR2 SASEGT. The germline V and J ends were trimmed by 7 bases and 8 bases, with 14 bases remaining between them. Here the CDR3 reads CASKQGGNGYTF. CDR3 bases: TGTGCCAGCAAACAGGGAGGAAACGGCTACACCTTC.